This T cell receptor (beta chain) was obtained from a study of post-analysis software for immune sequencing data. At the level of the study: Courses of disease covered relapsing-remitting, secondary progressive and progressive-relapsing multiple sclerosis.

In this sample, this clonotype turned up a few times. What it recognizes is unknown. Unique molecular identifiers featured in each of the TCR beta cDNA libraries. T cells numbering about 0.9 to 11 million yielded roughly 0.5 million cDNA molecules. From the PCR reads, TCRdb called clonotypes with MiXCR, one entry per CDR3 protein. The sample consists of about 770,000 distinct CDR3 sequences, around 46% of them appearing once. The study's findings and limits: Pronounced co-clustering by F measure was evident among identically batched samples.

The sequenced sample consisted of blood. This sequence originates from a girl aged 5-17 years with multiple sclerosis.

CDR3 nucleotides: TGCGCCAGCAGCACGCTGACTAGCGGCCTACAAGAGACCCAGTACTTC. Its translation: CASSTLTSGLQETQYF. This chain uses TRBV5-1 with TRBJ2-7, with TRBD2 matching 9 bases. The J call may be in error: the DNA end matches TRBJ2-5 better. The CDR3 is made up of 16 amino acids. Germline assignment: CDR1 SGHRS and CDR2 YFSETQ.